The clone carrying this T cell receptor beta chain occurred a few times. Its antigen is not identified. The data originate from a study of T cells in Graves' hyperthyroidism and ophthalmopathy. Study conclusions and caveats: Clonotypes that were expanded in thyroid above 0.001 mostly appeared in blood too. Ophthalmopathy got predicted by the model a median about six months before its onset. A model of 13 V-J pairs discriminated ophthalmopathy from stable hyperthyroidism.

RNA transcripts were the template for amplifying TCR beta CDR3 regions. The HTBI primer set was used in a first-round RT-PCR of the TCR CDR3. A single record per CDR3 protein comes from TCRdb applying MiXCR to the multiplex PCR reads. The sample has 210,000 or so distinct CDR3 sequences; roughly 18% are singletons. Graves' hyperthyroidism was deemed stable given no ophthalmopathy progression within 18 months. CDR3 length equals 14 residues. V lost 7 bases and J 7 bases, leaving 17 bases between the germline ends. This sequence originates from a man aged 50-60 years with Graves' hyperthyroidism. The sequenced sample consisted of blood. The chain employs TRBV12-3 or TRBV12-4 and TRBJ2-1, with D possibly matching TRBD2 (6 bases). CDR3 coding DNA: TGTGCCAGCATCCCGGGACTGGCTAAAAATGAGCAGTTCTTC. It is translated as CASIPGLAKNEQFF.